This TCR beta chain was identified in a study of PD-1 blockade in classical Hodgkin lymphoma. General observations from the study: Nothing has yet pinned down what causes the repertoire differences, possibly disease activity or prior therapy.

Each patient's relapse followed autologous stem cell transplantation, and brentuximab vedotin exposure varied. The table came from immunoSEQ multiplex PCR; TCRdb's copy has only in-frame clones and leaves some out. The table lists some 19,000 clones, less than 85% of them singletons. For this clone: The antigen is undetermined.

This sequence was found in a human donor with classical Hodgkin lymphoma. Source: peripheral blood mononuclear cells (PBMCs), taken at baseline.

The CDR3 bases are TGTGCCAGCACTTTTAGTGCAGGGGAAAGCACAGATACGCAGTATTTT. This sequence encodes CASTFSAGESTDTQYF. The rearrangement joins TRBV27 to TRBJ2-3, with D maybe TRBD1 (6 bases). Trimming removed 7 bases at V and 0 bases at J, with 17 bases between. The CDR3 covers 16 residues. Germline lookup yields CDR1 MNHEY and CDR2 SMNVEV (reference sequence).